This T cell receptor beta chain came from a study of T-cell memory formation after mild COVID-19. One entry per CDR3 protein, called by TCRdb with MiXCR from the 5' RACE reads. The repertoire consists of about 470,000 distinct CDR3 sequences, with approximately 23% occurring once and the leading ten covering under 15%. As regards this clonotype: Its antigen is as yet unknown.

Study findings and constraints: Nothing showed for sure that second-wave clones peaking on day 37 were SARS-CoV-2 specific. Contracting CD8+ clones were enriched in EMRA, CD4+ mainly in CM and EM.

Trimming took 5 bases from V and 0 from J, leaving 12 bases between them. CDR1 and CDR2 (germline): KGHDR, SFDVKD. The CDR3 runs 16 residues. The sample taken for sequencing was PBMCs or a T cell subset sorted from them (not recorded which). The V gene is TRBV24-1, the J gene TRBJ2-2; D may be TRBD2 (6 bases). The sequence was obtained from an adult woman who had mild COVID-19 (a few samples of this study predate the infection). Cell type and time point are not known. CDR3 region: CATSARGGPNTGELFF. CDR3 nucleotides: TGTGCCACCAGTGCCCGTGGAGGGCCGAACACCGGGGAGCTGTTTTTT.